Below, 29 T cell receptor beta chains from the same sample are listed, as sequenced in a study of OX40 agonist ivuxolimab in advanced cancers. This table comes from immunoSEQ multiplex PCR, and its TCRdb copy is limited to in-frame clones, with some not included. Found here are 65,000 to 90,000 clones, 65% to 90% of them singletons; the top ten hold approximately 0.6%. The material was CD4+ or CD8+ T cells sorted from blood, obtained in a trial of the OX40 agonist ivuxolimab. Receptors originate from an adult with an advanced solid tumor such as melanoma, head and neck, liver or kidney cancer.

This clone has just a few counts. This chain uses TRBV5-1 with TRBJ2-3; TRBD2 agrees at 8 bases. The germline CDR1 and CDR2 sequences are SGHRS and YFSETQ. J lost 2 bases, V lost 0 bases, and 8 bases had no gene match. The CDR3 is 17 residues long. The DNA of the CDR3 is TGCGCCAGCAGCTTGGAGGGGCGGGGGGCACACACAGATACGCAGTATTTT. Amino acid sequence: CASSLEGRGAHTDTQYF.

This chain connects TRBV5-4 to TRBJ1-1, with D perhaps matching TRBD1 (5 bases). V was cut by 3 bases and J by 6 bases, with 15 bases left in between. CDR3 length equals 14 residues. The germline CDR1 and CDR2 sequences are SGHNT and YYREEE (reference sequence). DNA for the CDR3: TGTGCCAGCAGCTACGGGACTTACTCCCCTGAAGCTTTCTTT. Encoded protein: CASSYGTYSPEAFF.

The CDR3 DNA is TGTGCCTGGAGTGTACTGACAGGGGAGGGCTATGGCTACACCTTC. This translates into CAWSVLTGEGYGYTF. J is TRBJ1-2 and V is TRBV30; 8 bases match TRBD1. The CDR3 contains 15 residues. The germline V gene encodes CDR1 GTSNPN and CDR2 SVGIG (reference sequence). Trimming cost V 0 bases and J 4 bases; bases outside gene matches: 7.

The gene calls are TRBV6-1 and TRBJ2-5, with 14 bases fitting TRBD2. The germline gives CDR1 MNHNS, CDR2 SASEGT. With V trimmed by 3 bases and J by 5 bases, 8 bases remained unmatched. CDR3 length: 17 amino acids. The CDR3 DNA reads as TGTGCCAGCAGTGACCTCGGGGGACTAGCGGGGGCGGAGACCCAGTACTTC. This gives the protein CASSDLGGLAGAETQYF.

The chain combines TRBV6-5 with TRBJ2-1; 7 nucleotides line up with TRBD2. Germline V lookup: CDR1 MNHEY, CDR2 SVGAGI. With V trimmed by 2 bases and J by 6 bases, 4 bases remained unmatched. This CDR3 has 14 amino acids. DNA of the CDR3: TGTGCCAGCAGTTACGGGGGACTACTCAATGAGCAGTTCTTC. Translated: CASSYGGLLNEQFF.

A single count supports this clone. The J gene is TRBJ2-4, the V gene TRBV7-9; 8 positions agree with TRBD2. CDR3 length: 14 residues. J lost 6 bases, V lost 5 bases, and 6 bases had no gene match. The germline gives CDR1 SEHNR, CDR2 FQNEAQ (reference sequence). The CDR3, as DNA: TGTGCCAGCAGCCGAAGTACTAGCGGAAACATTCAGTACTTC. Translation: CASSRSTSGNIQYF.

This clone was observed a few times. The V call is TRBV7-2, the J call TRBJ2-3, with D unclear. V lost 2 bases to trimming and J lost 1 base, with 10 bases between them. Germline CDR1 and CDR2: SGHTA and FQGNSA. The CDR3 covers 15 residues. This CDR3 reads CASSLTASGTDTQYF. CDR3 coding DNA: TGTGCCAGCAGCTTAACAGCCTCTGGCACAGATACGCAGTATTTT. Together with reference TRBV7-2 and TRBJ2-3, the CDR3 gives the full variable domain: GAGVSQSPSNKVTEKGKDVELRCDPISGHTALYWYRQSLGQGLEFLIYFQGNSAPDKSGLPSDRFSAERTGGSVSTLTIQRTQQEDSAVYLCASSLTASGTDTQYFGPGTRLTVL.

The rearrangement uses TRBV19 and TRBJ2-7, with D uncertain. CDR1 LNHDA and CDR2 SQIVND come from the germline V gene (reference sequence). The CDR3 has 14 residues. V was pared by 5 bases and J by 5 bases, with 16 bases between. CDR3 loop: CASSPPGLPHEQYF. CDR3 sequence (DNA): TGTGCCAGTAGTCCCCCGGGTCTACCCCACGAGCAGTACTTC.

The J gene is TRBJ1-2, the V gene TRBV5-5, with D possibly being TRBD1 (6 bases). V gave up 4 bases and J gave up 1 base, with 11 bases separating them. This CDR3 contains 14 residues. Germline lookup yields CDR1 SGHKS and CDR2 YYEKEE (reference sequence). The CDR3 bases are TGTGCCAGCAGCCTGGACAGTTTTAACTATGGCTACACCTTC. It translates to CASSLDSFNYGYTF. Looking up the rest from reference TRBV5-5 and TRBJ1-2 gives the full variable domain: DAGVTQSPTHLIKTRGQQVTLRCSPISGHKSVSWYQQVLGQGPQFIFQYYEKEERGRGNFPDRFSARQFPNYSSELNVNALLLGDSALYLCASSLDSFNYGYTFGSGTRLTVV.

The V and J genes are TRBV4-3 and TRBJ2-3; tentatively, D is TRBD2 (5 bases). V was shortened by 1 base and J by 2 bases, with 7 bases between the two germline ends. The CDR3 has 14 amino acids. Germline CDR1 LGHNA, CDR2 YSLEER. The CDR3, as DNA: TGCGCCAGCAGCCAAGCGGGGTTCACAGATACGCAGTATTTT. Amino acid sequence: CASSQAGFTDTQYF.

The chain joins TRBV5-1 to TRBJ2-5; TRBD2 is a possible D gene (5 bases). The V end lost 0 bases, the J end lost 1 base, and 13 bases lay between the germline ends. Per the germline V gene, CDR1 is SGHRS and CDR2 is YFSETQ. The CDR3 totals 16 residues. CDR3 residues: CASSLAVAGAQETQYF. Here the CDR3 DNA reads TGCGCCAGCAGCTTGGCTGTCGCGGGTGCCCAAGAGACCCAGTACTTC.

V and J are TRBV29-1 and TRBJ2-2; 10 bases map to TRBD2. The CDR3 has 15 amino acids. From germline, CDR1 is SQVTM and CDR2 ANQGSEA. The junction had 10 bases not matched to a gene; V was cut back by 6 bases and J by 6 bases. The CDR3: CSVRSAGGVAGELFF. Here the CDR3 DNA reads TGCAGCGTGCGCTCAGCGGGGGGGGTAGCCGGGGAGCTGTTTTTT.

The rearrangement uses TRBV10-3 and TRBJ1-2; perhaps TRBD1 as D (6 bases). The CDR3 runs to 13 residues. The germline V gene has CDR1 ENHRY and CDR2 SYGVKD. V lost 6 bases and J 2 bases, leaving 10 bases between the germline ends. Here the CDR3 DNA reads TGTGCCATCAGGGACAGAAAGAACTATGGCTACACCTTC. Protein: CAIRDRKNYGYTF.

The chain couples TRBV5-1 to TRBJ1-4; D is unresolved. CDR1 and CDR2 from the germline V gene are SGHRS and YFSETQ. This CDR3 contains 13 residues. V was cut by 5 bases and J by 4 bases, with 9 bases left in between. CDR3 DNA: TGCGCCAGCAGAATGGGAAGTAATGAAAAACTGTTTTTT. Protein: CASRMGSNEKLFF.

This clone has only one observation. The chain carries TRBV5-8 and TRBJ2-3; 9 positions match TRBD1. From germline, CDR1 is SGHTS and CDR2 YDEGEE. The CDR3 sequence is 17 residues long. Trimming at V came to 4 bases and at J to 4 bases, leaving 13 bases not matched to a gene. The CDR3 reads CASSLLPTGGGSDTQYF. In DNA, the CDR3 is TGTGCCAGCAGCCTCCTTCCGACAGGGGGTGGGTCAGATACGCAGTATTTT.

Only one count was recorded for this clone. The CDR3 DNA reads as TGTGCCAGCAGCGGCTCAGGGGGCGGTTCACCCCTCCACTTT. Protein sequence: CASSGSGGGSPLHF. The chain uses TRBV14 and TRBJ1-6; TRBD1 matches at 8 bases. The CDR3 runs to 14 residues. Germline V gives CDR1 SGHDN, CDR2 FVKESK. The V gene end was trimmed by 5 bases and the J gene end by 9 bases; junction bases not matched to a gene: 6.

J is TRBJ2-7 and V is TRBV20-1; perhaps TRBD1 as D (6 bases). V gave up 8 bases and J gave up 6 bases, with 14 bases separating them. The length of the CDR3 is 11 residues. Germline loops: CDR1 DFQATT, CDR2 SNEGSKA (reference sequence). For the CDR3, the DNA is TGCAGTACCCGAAGGGGGTTCGAGCAGTACTTC. Amino acids: CSTRRGFEQYF.

The chain couples TRBV11-2 to TRBJ2-3; TRBD1 might be the D (6 bases). Per germline, CDR1 SGHAT and CDR2 FQNNGV. This CDR3 contains 13 residues. V lost 3 bases and J 6 bases, leaving 10 bases between the germline ends. The CDR3 reads CASSLAGADTQYF. DNA for the CDR3: TGTGCCAGCAGCTTGGCAGGGGCCGATACGCAGTATTTT.

The chain couples TRBV19 to TRBJ2-7, with 13 bases aligning to TRBD2. CDR3 size: 14 residues. CDR1 LNHDA and CDR2 SQIVND come from the germline V gene (reference sequence). After removal of 6 bases from V and 3 bases from J, the junction contained 2 bases not matched to a gene. The CDR3 sequence: CASRGTSGDYEQYF. CDR3 bases: TGTGCCAGTAGAGGGACTAGCGGGGACTACGAGCAGTACTTC.

The chain is built from TRBV7-2 and TRBJ2-3, with D possibly being TRBD2 (6 bases). The germline V and J ends were trimmed by 5 bases and 0 bases, with 15 bases remaining between them. This CDR3 contains 16 residues. Germline assignment: CDR1 SGHTA and CDR2 FQGNSA. The CDR3 here is CASSTASDPSTDTQYF. The CDR3 nucleotides read TGTGCCAGCAGCACAGCTAGCGACCCGAGCACAGATACGCAGTATTTT.

This sequence joins TRBV4-3 and TRBJ2-7, with 11 bases matching TRBD1. V gave up 5 bases and J gave up 3 bases; unmatched junction bases: 3. The CDR3 is 14 residues long. Germline CDR1 is LGHNA and CDR2 is YSLEER. The CDR3 bases are TGCGCCAGCAGCGCCGGGACAGGGGGCTACGAGCAGTACTTC. Translation: CASSAGTGGYEQYF.

This chain links TRBV7-8 with TRBJ2-2; the match to TRBD2 covers 10 bases. Germline loops: CDR1 SGHVS, CDR2 FQNEAQ. The V gene end was trimmed by 6 bases and the J gene end by 3 bases; junction bases not matched to a gene: 4. The CDR3 loop spans 15 amino acids. The CDR3 DNA follows: TGTGCCAGCAGAGTGACTAGCGGGCACACCGGGGAGCTGTTTTTT. The encoded protein is CASRVTSGHTGELFF.

V gene TRBV7-2 combines with J gene TRBJ2-7; D not certain. CDR1 is SGHTA, CDR2 FQGNSA, per germline. Trimming stripped 5 bases from V and 0 bases from J, with 11 bases between. CDR3 size: 14 residues. The CDR3 region has the DNA TGTGCCAGCAGCCCCCGCCAGAACTCCTACGAGCAGTACTTC. It specifies CASSPRQNSYEQYF.

The V gene is TRBV6-5, the J gene TRBJ1-1; D not certain. Trimming left V 0 bases short and J 2 bases short, with 10 bases between. The CDR3 length is 15 residues. Germline V gene data show CDR1 as MNHEY and CDR2 as SVGAGI. DNA of the CDR3: TGTGCCAGCAGTTACTCTAGACAAGTCAACACTGAAGCTTTCTTT. Translation gives CASSYSRQVNTEAFF.

The rearrangement uses TRBV19 and TRBJ1-4; D is undetermined. The CDR3 is 13 amino acids. V was trimmed by 6 bases and J by 5 bases, leaving 10 bases between them. From germline, CDR1 is LNHDA and CDR2 SQIVND (reference sequence). The DNA for the CDR3 is TGTGCCAGTAGCTCAGAACAGAATGAAAAACTGTTTTTT. Protein product: CASSSEQNEKLFF. The full variable domain, with the rest looked up from reference TRBV19 and TRBJ1-4, is DGGITQSPKYLFRKEGQNVTLSCEQNLNHDAMYWYRQDPGQGLRLIYYSQIVNDFQKGDIAEGYSVSREKKESFPLTVTSAQKNPTAFYLCASSSEQNEKLFFGSGTQLSVL.

The chain couples TRBV7-9 to TRBJ1-1, with D tentatively TRBD1 (5 bases). The germline CDR1 and CDR2 sequences are SEHNR and FQNEAQ (reference sequence). Between the trimmed V and J ends, which lost 5 bases and 0 bases, there was a span of 7 bases. The CDR3 has 13 amino acids. CDR3 bases: TGTGCCAGCAGCCCCAGGGTGAACACTGAAGCTTTCTTT. It encodes CASSPRVNTEAFF. The complete variable domain, with remaining parts taken from reference TRBV7-9 and TRBJ1-1, reads DTGVSQNPRHKITKRGQNVTFRCDPISEHNRLYWYRQTLGQGPEFLTYFQNEAQLEKSRLLSDRFSAERPKGSFSTLEIQRTEQGDSAMYLCASSPRVNTEAFFGQGTRLTVV.

The rearrangement uses TRBV4-3 and TRBJ1-2; D is unclear. The CDR3 totals 14 residues. The germline CDR1 and CDR2 sequences are LGHNA and YSLEER. V was clipped by 4 bases and J by 8 bases, with 17 bases between them. The CDR3 here is CASSPVPARGGYTF. CDR3 coding DNA: TGCGCCAGCAGCCCCGTACCTGCCCGGGGAGGCTACACCTTC.

The rearrangement links TRBV5-1 to TRBJ2-3; D not resolved. Looked up from germline, CDR1 is SGHRS and CDR2 is YFSETQ. There are 16 residues in the CDR3. The V end was cut by 0 bases, the J end by 1 base, with 12 bases between. CDR3 in amino acids: CASSLGLLSGTDTQYF. CDR3 DNA: TGCGCCAGCAGCTTGGGACTGCTCTCTGGCACAGATACGCAGTATTTT.

The genes are TRBV6-6 and TRBJ1-2, with 7 bases fitting TRBD1. Germline assignment: CDR1 MNHNY and CDR2 SVGAGI (reference sequence). V shed 2 bases, J shed 4 bases, and the junction held 7 bases outside the gene matches. This CDR3 contains 15 residues. CDR3: CASSYNQGGGYGYTF. DNA for the CDR3: TGTGCCAGCAGTTACAATCAGGGGGGAGGCTATGGCTACACCTTC.